A selection of T cell receptor beta chains follows, all from one sample in a study of blood T cell repertoires in COVID-19. The repertoire was sequenced with immunoSEQ multiplex PCR; TCRdb's copy has only in-frame clones and lacks some. The sample holds 170,000 or so clones; about nine tenths are singletons and the top ten take about 1.9%. Sequences were obtained from peripheral blood. The receptors come from a man aged 18 to 29 who had recovered from COVID-19. CDR3s include the opening cysteine and the closing phenylalanine or tryptophan. Fields, in order: D gene, V gene, clone size, J gene, CDR3 DNA, CDR3 protein. The D gene is left open where the match is weak. Clone size appears in some rows only: once, few, many, or a class for an expanded clone.

TRBD2	TRBV19	.	TRBJ2-7	TGTGCCAGTAGTGGCAGGACTAGCGGTTACGAGCAGTACTTC	CASSGRTSGYEQYF
.	TRBV13	once	TRBJ2-7	TGTGCCAGCAGCTTACGAGAGGAAACCTACGAGCAGTACTTC	CASSLREETYEQYF
TRBD2	TRBV3-1/TRBV3-2	once	TRBJ2-3	TGTGCCAGCAGCCAAGCAGTTAGCGGGAGGGGCACAGATACGCAGTATTTT	CASSQAVSGRGTDTQYF
TRBD2	TRBV19	.	TRBJ2-7	TGTGCCAGTAGTATTGGCGGGAGGCTCTCCCACGAGCAGTACTTC	CASSIGGRLSHEQYF
.	TRBV28	.	TRBJ2-2	TGTGCCAGCAGTTTACAGGGGAAGCGCAACACCGGGGAGCTGTTTTTT	CASSLQGKRNTGELFF
.	TRBV3-1/TRBV3-2	.	TRBJ1-1	TGTGCCAGCAGCCAAGTACCGCGTATGAACACTGAAGCTTTCTTT	CASSQVPRMNTEAFF
TRBD1	TRBV6-5	.	TRBJ2-7	TGTGCCAGCAGCTCCCGGGACAGGGGGCGGAACGAGCAGTACTTC	CASSSRDRGRNEQYF
.	TRBV19	.	TRBJ1-2	TGTGCCAGTAGTATCCCGGGGGATGGCTACACCTTC	CASSIPGDGYTF
TRBD1	TRBV6-5	.	TRBJ1-1	TGTGCCAGCAGTAATCAACAGGGGGCTTTCTTT	CASSNQQGAFF
TRBD2	TRBV11-2	.	TRBJ2-1	TGTGCCAGCAGCCTAGCGGAGAGCTCCTACAATGAGCAGTTCTTC	CASSLAESSYNEQFF
.	TRBV27	.	TRBJ2-1	TGTGCCAGCAGTACGAATACGGGACACATATACAATGAGCAGTTCTTC	CASSTNTGHIYNEQFF
.	TRBV28	.	TRBJ1-1	TGTGCCAGCAGTTTACTAAGAATAGAAGCTTTCTTT	CASSLLRIEAFF
TRBD2	TRBV5-4	.	TRBJ2-1	TGTGCCAGCAGCTTGTCCCTGGGACTAGCAAATGAGCAGTTCTTC	CASSLSLGLANEQFF
TRBD1	TRBV15	.	TRBJ2-1	TGTGCCACCAGCAGTCGGACAGGGGAGATCAATGAGCAGTTCTTC	CATSSRTGEINEQFF
.	TRBV20-1	once	TRBJ2-5	TGCAGTGCTAGCCCTGAGCGGCCCCAGTACTTC	CSASPERPQYF
.	TRBV5-8	once	TRBJ1-5	TGTGCCAGCAGCTTGGACAGGGAACAGCCCCAGCATTTT	CASSLDREQPQHF
TRBD2	TRBV6-2/TRBV6-3	.	TRBJ2-1	TGTGCCAGCAGTTCACGGGGGAGGGCCTACAATGAGCAGTTCTTC	CASSSRGRAYNEQFF
.	TRBV12-3/TRBV12-4	.	TRBJ1-2	TGTGCCAGCAGTTTAGCGCCCGGGGATGGCTACACCTTC	CASSLAPGDGYTF
.	TRBV9	.	TRBJ2-7	TGTGCCAGCAGCGTAGGGACTGCACCCAACTACGAGCAGTACTTC	CASSVGTAPNYEQYF
.	TRBV6-2/TRBV6-3	.	TRBJ1-1	TGTGCCAGCAGTTCAGGCCAGAAAGTTATGAACACTGAAGCTTTCTTT	CASSSGQKVMNTEAFF
.	TRBV5-5	.	TRBJ2-3	TGTGCCAGCAGCTGGCAAATGGTAGATACGCAGTATTTT	CASSWQMVDTQYF
.	TRBV27	once	TRBJ2-7	TGTGCCAGCAGTTTAGAGGGGGACCACGAGCAGTACTTC	CASSLEGDHEQYF
.	TRBV12-3/TRBV12-4	.	TRBJ2-5	TGTGCCAGCAGCCTGCAGGGTGTGGAGACCCAGTACTTC	CASSLQGVETQYF
TRBD2	TRBV5-8	once	TRBJ2-5	TGTGCCAGCAACCAAGCCCTCAGGGCTAGCGGGAGTTCAGAGACCCAGTACTTC	CASNQALRASGSSETQYF
.	TRBV7-7	.	TRBJ2-5	TGTGCTAGCAGCGCCGGGGGGACCCAGTACTTC	CASSAGGTQYF
.	TRBV29-1	once	TRBJ2-7	TGCAGCGTTGGGACCCCACGGGGCGAGCAGTACTTC	CSVGTPRGEQYF
.	TRBV3-1/TRBV3-2	.	TRBJ1-5	TGTGCCAGCAGCCAAGACGCGGCTAGCAATCAGCCCCAGCATTTT	CASSQDAASNQPQHF
TRBD1	TRBV2	.	TRBJ2-5	TGTGCCAGCAGTTCCCAGGGACAGGGCAGCGCGGAGACCCAGTACTTC	CASSSQGQGSAETQYF
.	TRBV7-2	.	TRBJ2-1	TGTGCCAGCAGCTTAGAAAAGGGGATCCGGATTTATAGTGAGCAGTTCTTC	CASSLEKGIRIYSEQFF
TRBD1	TRBV7-9	.	TRBJ2-7	TGTGCCAGCAGCTTAGGACAGGGGGCGTGGGAGCAGTACTTC	CASSLGQGAWEQYF
.	TRBV19	.	TRBJ1-1	TGTGCCAGCAGGTTACAGGGGAACACTGAAGCTTTCTTT	CASRLQGNTEAFF
.	TRBV12-2	.	TRBJ2-7	TGTGCAAGTCGCTTAGCGCCCCCCTCGACAGGGGTCTGCGAGCAGTACTTC	CASRLAPPSTGVCEQYF
.	TRBV18	.	TRBJ2-5	TGTGCCAGCAGACGAACTGAGGGATCCCAAGAGACCCAGTACTTC	CASRRTEGSQETQYF
.	TRBV2	.	TRBJ1-5	TGTGCCAGCAGTGAATCAGAAAGCAATCAGCCCCAGCATTTT	CASSESESNQPQHF
.	TRBV13	.	TRBJ1-6	TGTGCCAGCAGCTCCTCTGGGGGGAATCCCTATAATTCACCCCTCCACTTT	CASSSSGGNPYNSPLHF